This is a list of T cell receptor beta chains from one sample in a study of blood T cell repertoires in COVID-19. Data came from immunoSEQ multiplex PCR; TCRdb stores just in-frame clones and leaves some out. Found here are 150,000 to 200,000 clones, 80% to 90% of them singletons; the top ten hold approximately 11%. The sequenced material came from peripheral blood. These receptors all stem from a human donor in a cohort sampled during active COVID-19. Each CDR3 is given with its conserved first and last residue. D genes are given only for firm matches. Expanded clones get a size class; other rows say once, few or many, or leave the size out.

cdr3_aa,cdr3_nt,j_call,d_call,v_call,clone_size
CASSVGLTPGGKETQYF,TGTGCCAGCAGTGTGGGACTCACCCCAGGGGGCAAAGAGACCCAGTACTTC,TRBJ2-5,TRBD1,TRBV27,.
CAGTGVETQYF,TGTGCCGGGACAGGGGTAGAGACCCAGTACTTC,TRBJ2-5,TRBD1,TRBV30,.
CAWSVNLAFSGNTIYF,TGTGCCTGGAGTGTAAATCTGGCTTTCTCTGGAAACACCATATATTTT,TRBJ1-3,.,TRBV30,.
CASSRLSGSSNEKLFF,TGCGCCAGCAGCCGTCTCTCAGGGTCTAGTAATGAAAAACTGTTTTTT,TRBJ1-4,.,TRBV4-3,.
CASSAWTGTGELFF,TGTGCCAGCAGCGCTTGGACGGGGACCGGGGAGCTGTTTTTT,TRBJ2-2,.,TRBV9,.
CASSLGRGAGPNEQFF,TGCGCCAGCAGCTTGGGGAGGGGCGCCGGACCGAATGAGCAGTTCTTC,TRBJ2-1,.,TRBV5-1,few
CASSYGTGAYYGYTF,TGTGCCAGCAGTTACGGGACAGGGGCGTACTATGGCTACACCTTC,TRBJ1-2,TRBD1,TRBV6-2/TRBV6-3,.
CASSPRQQPVNTEAFF,TGTGCCAGCAGCCCTAGACAGCAGCCTGTGAACACTGAAGCTTTCTTT,TRBJ1-1,.,TRBV7-6,.
CASSIGQGGTEAFF,TGTGCCAGCAGCATTGGACAGGGCGGCACTGAAGCTTTCTTT,TRBJ1-1,TRBD1,TRBV5-5,.
CASSRTGTRDTQYF,TGTGCCAGCAGTAGAACCGGGACTAGAGATACGCAGTATTTT,TRBJ2-3,TRBD2,TRBV7-2,.
CASSALSPGQAAGDTEAFF,TGTGCCAGCAGCGCTTTGTCGCCGGGACAGGCGGCCGGCGACACTGAAGCTTTCTTT,TRBJ1-1,TRBD1,TRBV9,few
CASSFGVSGEQYF,TGTGCCAGCAGCTTCGGCGTTTCGGGGGAGCAGTACTTC,TRBJ2-7,.,TRBV11-3,.
CASSVGVGIAGDYEQYF,TGTGCCAGCAGCGTAGGGGTAGGGATAGCGGGGGATTACGAGCAGTACTTC,TRBJ2-7,TRBD2,TRBV9,.
CASSLTGINQYSNQPQHF,TGTGCCAGCAGCTTGACCGGGATCAACCAGTATAGCAATCAGCCCCAGCATTTT,TRBJ1-5,.,TRBV5-8,.
CASSRGGRSYNEQFF,TGTGCCAGCAGCCGGGGGGGCCGGTCCTACAATGAGCAGTTCTTC,TRBJ2-1,TRBD2,TRBV9,.
CASTETGLSSGNTIYF,TGTGCCAGCACCGAGACAGGTCTAAGCTCTGGAAACACCATATATTTT,TRBJ1-3,.,TRBV2,.
CASSSDRGLRAIYF,TGTGCCAGCAGCTCCGACAGGGGCCTTAGGGCCATATATTTT,TRBJ1-3,TRBD1,TRBV7-9,few
CASSTPRLAGDEQFF,TGTGCCAGCAGCACTCCCCGACTAGCGGGAGACGAGCAGTTCTTC,TRBJ2-1,TRBD2,TRBV3-1/TRBV3-2,.
CASSKGATGAQYF,TGTGCCAGTAGTAAAGGGGCGACAGGGGCCCAGTACTTC,TRBJ2-5,TRBD1,TRBV19,.
CAMPGTESYEQYF,TGTGCCATGCCGGGGACAGAATCCTACGAGCAGTACTTC,TRBJ2-7,TRBD1,TRBV24-1,.
CASSPGQGGKQYF,TGTGCCAGCTCACCGGGACAGGGGGGGAAGCAGTACTTC,TRBJ2-7,TRBD1,TRBV18,.
CASSSTPPLAGARVAYNEQFF,TGTGCCAGCAGCTCCACCCCCCCACTAGCGGGAGCTAGGGTCGCCTACAATGAGCAGTTCTTC,TRBJ2-1,TRBD2,TRBV7-3,once
CASSLVTGGAGELFF,TGTGCCAGCAGCTTAGTTACAGGGGGGGCCGGGGAGCTGTTTTTT,TRBJ2-2,.,TRBV7-2,few
CASSLGTSGRAREQYF,TGTGCCAGCAGCTTGGGGACTAGCGGGAGGGCCCGGGAGCAGTACTTC,TRBJ2-7,TRBD2,TRBV5-5,.
CASSRTGLEEKLFF,TGTGCCAGCAGCCGGACAGGGCTGGAGGAAAAACTGTTTTTT,TRBJ1-4,TRBD1,TRBV5-4,.
CASSVGLAGGRDTQYF,TGTGCCAGCAGCGTAGGACTAGCGGGAGGAAGGGATACGCAGTATTTT,TRBJ2-3,TRBD2,TRBV9,few
CASSIGLAEGLGPGGPEAFF,TGTGCCAGTAGTATAGGCCTGGCTGAAGGTCTGGGGCCCGGGGGTCCTGAAGCTTTCTTT,TRBJ1-1,.,TRBV19,.
CASNYGRGWSGNTIYF,TGTGCCAGCAATTACGGCAGGGGATGGTCGGGAAACACCATATATTTT,TRBJ1-3,.,TRBV21-1,.
CASSGTVYNSPLHF,TGTGCCAGCAGCGGGACAGTCTATAATTCACCCCTCCACTTT,TRBJ1-6,.,TRBV9,.
CASSALGGSIIMNYEQYF,TGTGCCAGCTCTGCCTTGGGGGGTAGCATAATCATGAACTACGAGCAGTACTTC,TRBJ2-7,.,TRBV18,once
CASSLTGSEQYF,TGTGCCAGCAGTTTAACGGGGAGTGAGCAGTACTTC,TRBJ2-7,.,TRBV27,.
CASSSIGNGEQFF,TGTGCCAGCAGCTCTATCGGTAATGGTGAGCAGTTCTTC,TRBJ2-1,.,TRBV5-4,many
CARTELTDTQYF,TGTGCCAGAACGGAGCTCACAGATACGCAGTATTTT,TRBJ2-3,.,TRBV2,.
CASSFAGGRSGANVLTF,TGTGCCAGCAGCTTTGCAGGGGGCCGATCTGGGGCCAACGTCCTGACTTTC,TRBJ2-6,TRBD1,TRBV7-2,.